These 3 T cell receptor beta chains originate from one sample sequenced in a study of Ad26.COV2.S vaccination and SARS-CoV-2 variants. The treatment was: roughly 19 received Ad26.COV2.S at low or high dose, single or two shots; about five received placebo; per-sample allocation not given. Specimen acquisition occurred on day 63 following the initial vaccine or placebo injection. Assay used: immunoSEQ multiplex PCR; TCRdb lists only in-frame clones, some missing. The profile shows about 280,000 clones, 80% to 90% of them singletons. The sample was peripheral blood, taken in a trial of Ad26.COV2.S vaccine versus placebo. These receptors were obtained from a person between 18 and 65 years old who received the Ad26.COV2.S COVID-19 vaccine or a placebo.

This sequence joins TRBV7-2 and TRBJ1-2, with no clear D. Trimming cost V 3 bases and J 2 bases, with 10 bases left between them. There are 14 residues in the CDR3. CDR1 SGHTA and CDR2 FQGNSA come from the germline V gene. CDR3 sequence (DNA): TGTGCCAGCAGCTTCAGGACCCCGAACTATGGCTACACCTTC. Translating it yields CASSFRTPNYGYTF.

DNA of the CDR3: TGTGCCAGCAGCTTAAACCAGGGACCAGATACGCAGTATTTT. Protein sequence: CASSLNQGPDTQYF. This sequence joins TRBV7-9 and TRBJ2-3; D could derive from TRBD1 or TRBD2 (5 bases each). V was pared by 2 bases and J by 4 bases, with 10 bases between. This CDR3 is built from 14 residues. CDR1 and CDR2 (germline): SEHNR, FQNEAQ (reference sequence).

The rearrangement links TRBV19 to TRBJ2-2, with no clear D. The ends were cut back, 4 bases at V and 3 bases at J, with 15 bases in the middle. This CDR3 spans 16 amino acids. CDR1 is LNHDA, CDR2 SQIVND, per germline (reference sequence). The CDR3 sequence is CASSTFTGSYTGELFF. The CDR3 DNA follows: TGTGCCAGTAGTACCTTCACCGGCTCCTACACCGGGGAGCTGTTTTTT.